Below are 3 T cell receptor beta chains sequenced from a single sample in a study of blood T cell repertoires in COVID-19. Assay: immunoSEQ multiplex PCR; the TCRdb copy retains only in-frame clones and omits some. This table has about 41,000 clones, approximately 82% appearing once. Sequencing used peripheral blood. The receptors originated from a woman of 80 years or more with active or convalescent COVID-19.

A single count supports this clone. The chain recombines TRBV28 with TRBJ2-2; D might be TRBD2 (5 bases). V lost 3 bases and J 5 bases, leaving 13 bases between the germline ends. This CDR3 has 15 amino acids. CDR1 MDHEN and CDR2 SYDVKM come from the germline V gene. CDR3 DNA: TGTGCCAGCAGTTTCTGGGCGGGTTTAACCGGGGAGCTGTTTTTT. It is translated as CASSFWAGLTGELFF. The full variable domain, in which reference TRBV28 and TRBJ2-2 provide the parts outside the CDR3, is DVKVTQSSRYLVKRTGEKVFLECVQDMDHENMFWYRQDPGLGLRLIYFSYDVKMKEKGDIPEGYSVSREKKERFSLILESASTNQTSMYLCASSFWAGLTGELFFGEGSRLTVL.

This chain uses TRBV19 with TRBJ1-5, with 8 bases matching TRBD1. V shed 8 bases and J 1 base; nucleotides not matched to a gene: 7. The CDR3 sequence is 15 residues long. CDR1 LNHDA and CDR2 SQIVND come from the germline V gene (reference sequence). The CDR3 bases are TGTGCCAGTGGAAAAGGACAGGGAAGCAATCAGCCCCAGCATTTT. Encoded protein: CASGKGQGSNQPQHF.

The chain carries TRBV28 and TRBJ2-1, with 8 bases aligning to TRBD2. V dropped 4 bases and J dropped 4; count of bases not matched to a gene: 9. CDR1 is MDHEN, CDR2 SYDVKM, per germline. The CDR3 extends over 16 amino acids. The DNA of the CDR3 is TGTGCCAGCAGTTCCATGCTAGCGGGCAGATACAATGAGCAGTTCTTC. This translates into CASSSMLAGRYNEQFF.